The following is a T cell receptor (beta chain) sequence with its context. The data belong to a study of CD8 T cells in acute hepatitis C reinfection. This sample's time point: naive CD8 control sorted from an acute-time-point sample. Germline V lookup: CDR1 MNHEY, CDR2 SMNVEV (reference sequence). The J segment lost 2 bases and the V segment lost 0 bases, leaving 7 bases of the junction unmatched. The CDR3 runs to 16 residues. The table came from immunoSEQ multiplex PCR; TCRdb's copy has only in-frame clones and leaves some out. Counted here are about 40,000 clones, approximately 83% occurring once; the ten biggest clones make up approximately 10%.

Sequenced: naive CD8+ T cells from PBMCs. The receptor's source is a woman between 18 and 29 years old who spontaneously cleared hepatitis C infection. The chain has TRBV27 and TRBJ2-7, with TRBD2 matching over 7 bases. CDR3 region: CASSLSGGIAAYEQYF. The CDR3 DNA reads TGTGCCAGCAGTTTATCGGGGGGGATTGCCGCCTACGAGCAGTACTTC.